This T cell receptor beta chain was documented in a study of T cell responses to AZD1222 COVID-19 vaccine. With regard to this clone: As yet, its antigen is unknown.

Using immunoSEQ multiplex PCR, the repertoire was profiled, and TCRdb retains in-frame clones only, with some absent. The sample includes under 95,000 clones, approximately 90% of them seen just once. Study results and caveats: Donors, mostly white British, included more females; clonal diversity was possibly underestimated.

The receptor was derived from an adult who received the AZD1222 COVID-19 vaccine. Sequenced material: peripheral blood, taken 28 days after the second AZD1222 dose.

As DNA, the CDR3 is TGTGCCAGCAGTGAAGTGGGGCCCTTTGAGGCTTTCTTT. It is translated as CASSEVGPFEAFF. The rearrangement links TRBV6-1 to TRBJ1-1, with D perhaps TRBD1 (5 bases). The CDR3 length is 13 residues. The V end lost 1 base, the J end lost 11 bases, and 14 bases lay between the germline ends. CDR1 and CDR2 (germline): MNHNS, SASEGT.